The 13 T cell receptor beta chains below were found in one sample sequenced in a study of cytomegalovirus exposure and HLA in healthy donors. PCR primers comprised 60 Vbeta and 13 Jbeta primers. Profiled with immunoSEQ multiplex PCR; TCRdb holds only in-frame clones, not every one. The table records under 200,000 clones, 65% to 85% of them present only once. Sequences were obtained from PBMCs. Receptor source: a man in his sixties in good health and CMV-seronegative.

V is TRBV15 and J is TRBJ2-5; 9 nucleotides match TRBD2. The V segment lost 0 bases and the J segment 1 base; nucleotides outside the gene matches: 6. Germline CDR1 is LNHNV and CDR2 is YYDKDF (reference sequence). CDR3 length: 17 amino acids. The CDR3 region has the DNA TGTGCCACCAGCAGAGATGGGCTAGCGGGGTCCCAAGAGACCCAGTACTTC. Translation gives CATSRDGLAGSQETQYF.

The chain couples TRBV9 to TRBJ2-2; 14 nucleotides align to TRBD2. V lost 3 bases and J lost 7; bases outside the gene matches: 11. The CDR3 sequence is 18 residues long. The germline V gene encodes CDR1 SGDLS and CDR2 YYNGEE. CDR3: CASSATSGGAVTGGELFF. DNA for the CDR3: TGTGCCAGCAGCGCGACTAGCGGGGGGGCCGTGACTGGCGGGGAGCTGTTTTTT.

The rearrangement joins TRBV21-1 to TRBJ2-7; TRBD1, the D gene given by the table, was not confirmed from the DNA. TRBV21-1 is termed a pseudogene. This CDR3 has 17 residues. The CDR3 loop reads CASSKRIWGRIPYEQYF. In DNA form, the CDR3 reads TGTGCCAGCAGCAAACGGATATGGGGGCGGATCCCCTACGAGCAGTACTTC.

The chain links TRBV5-4 to TRBJ2-7; D is possibly TRBD2 (5 bases). V was pared by 4 bases and J by 0 bases, with 14 bases between. CDR1 SGHNT and CDR2 YYREEE come from the germline V gene (reference sequence). The CDR3 spans 15 residues. CDR3 in amino acids: CASSPRVAGSYEQYF. The DNA for the CDR3 is TGTGCCAGCAGCCCGAGGGTGGCAGGCTCCTACGAGCAGTACTTC. Combining the CDR3 with reference TRBV5-4 and TRBJ2-7 gives the whole variable domain ETGVTQSPTHLIKTRGQQVTLRCSSQSGHNTVSWYQQALGQGPQFIFQYYREEENGRGNFPPRFSGLQFPNYSSELNVNALELDDSALYLCASSPRVAGSYEQYFGPGTRLTVT.

The chain links TRBV5-1 to TRBJ2-7, with D possibly matching TRBD1 (6 bases). Germline V lookup: CDR1 SGHRS, CDR2 YFSETQ. Deletions cut 3 bases from V and 7 bases from J, with 20 bases between. This CDR3 has 15 amino acids. The CDR3 spells CASSSTGHRPGEQYF. For the CDR3, the DNA is TGCGCCAGCAGCTCGACGGGACATCGACCGGGTGAGCAGTACTTC.

The chain employs TRBV27 and TRBJ2-5, with 9 bases identical to TRBD2. V dropped 0 bases and J dropped 5; count of bases not matched to a gene: 4. The V gene's germline CDR1 is MNHEY and CDR2 SMNVEV (reference sequence). The CDR3 sequence is 15 residues long. The DNA of the CDR3 is TGTGCCAGCAGTTTATCGATGAGCGGGAGGGAGACCCAGTACTTC. Protein sequence: CASSLSMSGRETQYF.

The chain carries TRBV30 and TRBJ2-1, with D possibly matching TRBD1 (5 bases). Germline loops: CDR1 GTSNPN, CDR2 SVGIG (reference sequence). V lost 5 bases and J 2 bases, leaving 10 bases between the germline ends. The CDR3 runs to 13 residues. The CDR3 loop reads CAWDRLTYNEQFF. In nucleotides, the CDR3 is TGTGCCTGGGACAGACTTACCTACAATGAGCAGTTCTTC.

V and J are TRBV4-3 and TRBJ2-2, with 11 bases aligning to TRBD2. This CDR3 spans 17 amino acids. Trimming took 4 bases from V and 7 from J; bases not matched to a gene: 11. Per the germline V gene, CDR1 is LGHNA and CDR2 is YSLEER. The CDR3 is CASSRTLAGVLGGELFF. The DNA for the CDR3 is TGCGCCAGCAGCCGCACACTAGCGGGAGTACTTGGCGGGGAGCTGTTTTTT.

V usage is TRBV28 and J usage is TRBJ1-3; TRBD1 aligns across 9 bases. V lost 4 bases, J lost 4 bases, and 5 bases stayed unmatched. Germline V lookup: CDR1 MDHEN, CDR2 SYDVKM. This CDR3 has 15 residues. The CDR3 here is CASSSTGTGGNTIYF. CDR3 in DNA: TGTGCCAGCAGTTCCACCGGGACAGGGGGAAACACCATATATTTT.

This clone was counted a few times. The rearrangement links TRBV15 to TRBJ1-5, with D maybe TRBD1 (6 bases). CDR3 size: 15 residues. V was clipped by 0 bases and J by 7 bases, with 13 bases between them. Germline V gene sequence: CDR1 LNHNV, CDR2 YYDKDF (reference sequence). The CDR3 here is CATSRDRNRAQPQHF. As DNA, the CDR3 is TGTGCCACCAGCAGAGATAGGAACAGGGCCCAGCCCCAGCATTTT.

The chain carries TRBV27 and TRBJ2-7; D is unresolved. Trimming removed 5 bases at V and 7 bases at J, with 9 bases between. CDR1 is MNHEY, CDR2 SMNVEV, per germline (reference sequence). CDR3 length: 11 residues. The CDR3 is CASSLPREQYF. CDR3 in DNA: TGTGCCAGCAGTCTCCCTAGGGAGCAGTACTTC.

CDR3 DNA sequence: TGTGCCAGCAGCAAAGTGGCAGGTCCTTCCGGCTACACCTTC. It is translated as CASSKVAGPSGYTF. The J gene is TRBJ1-2, the V gene TRBV21-1; the table's D call, TRBD1, was not checked against the DNA. TRBV21-1 is tagged as a pseudogene. The CDR3 extends over 14 amino acids.

The CDR3: CASSENNYNEQFF. CDR3 sequence (DNA): TGTGCCAGCAGTGAAAACAACTACAATGAGCAGTTCTTC. The rearrangement links TRBV2 to TRBJ2-1; D is ambiguous. Per germline, CDR1 SNHLY and CDR2 FYNNEI. V lost 2 bases to trimming and J lost 3 bases, with 5 bases between them. The CDR3 covers 13 residues. The full variable domain, in which reference TRBV2 and TRBJ2-1 provide the parts outside the CDR3, is EPEVTQTPSHQVTQMGQEVILRCVPISNHLYFYWYRQILGQKVEFLVSFYNNEISEKSEIFDDQFSVERPDGSNFTLKIRSTKLEDSAMYFCASSENNYNEQFFGPGTRLTVL.